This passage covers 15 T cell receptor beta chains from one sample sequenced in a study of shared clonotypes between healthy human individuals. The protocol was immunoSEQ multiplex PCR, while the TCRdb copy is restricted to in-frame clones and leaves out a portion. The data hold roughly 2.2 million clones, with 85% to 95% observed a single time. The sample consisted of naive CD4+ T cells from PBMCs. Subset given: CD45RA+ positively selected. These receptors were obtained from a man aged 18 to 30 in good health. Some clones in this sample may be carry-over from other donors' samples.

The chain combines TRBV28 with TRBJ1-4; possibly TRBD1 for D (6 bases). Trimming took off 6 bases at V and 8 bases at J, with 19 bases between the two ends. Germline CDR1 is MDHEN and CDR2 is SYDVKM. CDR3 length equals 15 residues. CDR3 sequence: CASRSQTGRGEKLFF. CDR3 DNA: TGTGCCAGCAGATCCCAAACAGGGCGGGGGGAAAAACTGTTTTTT.

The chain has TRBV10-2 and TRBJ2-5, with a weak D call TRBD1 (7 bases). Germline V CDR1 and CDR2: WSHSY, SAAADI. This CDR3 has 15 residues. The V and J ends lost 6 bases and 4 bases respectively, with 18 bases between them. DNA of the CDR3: TGCGCCAGCAGGAGGAGGGGGCTCGGGGCAGAGACCCAGTACTTC. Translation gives CASRRRGLGAETQYF.

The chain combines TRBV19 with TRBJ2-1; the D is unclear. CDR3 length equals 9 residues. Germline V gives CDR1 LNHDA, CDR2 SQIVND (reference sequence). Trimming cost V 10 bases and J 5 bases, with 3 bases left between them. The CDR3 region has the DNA TGTGCCACCAACAATGAGCAGTTCTTC. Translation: CATNNEQFF.

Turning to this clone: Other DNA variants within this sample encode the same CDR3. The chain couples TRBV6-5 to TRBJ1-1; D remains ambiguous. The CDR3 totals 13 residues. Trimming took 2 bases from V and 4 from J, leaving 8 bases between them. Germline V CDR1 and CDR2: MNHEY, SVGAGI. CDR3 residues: CASSYRVGTEAFF. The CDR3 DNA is TGTGCCAGCAGTTACAGGGTAGGCACTGAAGCTTTCTTT.

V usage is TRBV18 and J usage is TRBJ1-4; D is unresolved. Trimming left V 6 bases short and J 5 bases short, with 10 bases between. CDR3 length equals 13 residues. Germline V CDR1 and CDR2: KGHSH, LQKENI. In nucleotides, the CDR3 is TGTGCCAGCTCTCCCGCGGGCAATGAAAAACTGTTTTTT. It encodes CASSPAGNEKLFF.

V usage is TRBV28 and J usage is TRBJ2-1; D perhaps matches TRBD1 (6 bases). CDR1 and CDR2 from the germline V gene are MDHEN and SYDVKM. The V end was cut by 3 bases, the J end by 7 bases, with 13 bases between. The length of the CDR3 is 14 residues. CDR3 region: CASSLGAFTNEQFF. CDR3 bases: TGTGCCAGCAGTTTGGGGGCATTCACTAATGAGCAGTTCTTC.

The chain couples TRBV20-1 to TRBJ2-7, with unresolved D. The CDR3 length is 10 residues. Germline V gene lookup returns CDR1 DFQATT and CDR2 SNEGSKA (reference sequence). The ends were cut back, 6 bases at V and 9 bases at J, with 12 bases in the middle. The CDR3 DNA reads TGCAGTGCCCCAGCGAAGTGGCAGTACTTC. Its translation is CSAPAKWQYF.

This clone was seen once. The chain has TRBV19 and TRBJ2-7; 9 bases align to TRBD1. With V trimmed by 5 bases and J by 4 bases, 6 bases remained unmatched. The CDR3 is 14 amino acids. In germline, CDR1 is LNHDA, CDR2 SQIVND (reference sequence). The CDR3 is CASSWRQGGYEQYF. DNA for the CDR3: TGTGCCAGTAGTTGGAGACAGGGGGGATACGAGCAGTACTTC.

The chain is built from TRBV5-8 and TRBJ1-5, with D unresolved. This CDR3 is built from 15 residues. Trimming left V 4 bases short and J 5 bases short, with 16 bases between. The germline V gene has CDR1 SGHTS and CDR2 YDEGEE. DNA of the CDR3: TGTGCCAGCAGCAACGAGAGAGGATGGGATCAGCCCCAGCATTTT. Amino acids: CASSNERGWDQPQHF.

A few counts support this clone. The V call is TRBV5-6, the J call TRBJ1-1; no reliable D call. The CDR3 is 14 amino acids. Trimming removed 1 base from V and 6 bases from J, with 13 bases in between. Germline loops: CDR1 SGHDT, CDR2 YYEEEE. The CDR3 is CASSLLGFGAEAFF. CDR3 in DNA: TGTGCCAGCAGCTTGCTGGGCTTCGGCGCTGAAGCTTTCTTT.

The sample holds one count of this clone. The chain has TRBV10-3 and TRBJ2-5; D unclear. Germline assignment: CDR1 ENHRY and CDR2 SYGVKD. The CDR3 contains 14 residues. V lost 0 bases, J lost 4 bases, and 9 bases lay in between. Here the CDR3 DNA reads TGTGCCATCAGTGAGTCGCACAGCTCAGAGACCCAGTACTTC. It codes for CAISESHSSETQYF.

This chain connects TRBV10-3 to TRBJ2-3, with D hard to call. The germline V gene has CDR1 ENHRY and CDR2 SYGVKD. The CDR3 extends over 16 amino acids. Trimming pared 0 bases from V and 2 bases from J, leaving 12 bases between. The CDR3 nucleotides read TGTGCCATCAGTGAGTCTTTCGGACGGAACACAGATACGCAGTATTTT. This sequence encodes CAISESFGRNTDTQYF.

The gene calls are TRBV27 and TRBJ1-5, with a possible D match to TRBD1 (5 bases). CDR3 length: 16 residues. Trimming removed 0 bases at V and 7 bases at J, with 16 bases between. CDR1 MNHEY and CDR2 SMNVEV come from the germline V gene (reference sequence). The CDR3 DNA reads TGTGCCAGCAGTTTATCGTTCCAGGGTGGGGGGCAGCCCCAGCATTTT. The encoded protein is CASSLSFQGGGQPQHF.

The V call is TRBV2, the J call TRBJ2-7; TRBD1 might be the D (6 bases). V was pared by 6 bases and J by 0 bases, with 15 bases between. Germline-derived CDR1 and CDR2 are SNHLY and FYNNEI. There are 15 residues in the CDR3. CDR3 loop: CASSKRQASSYEQYF. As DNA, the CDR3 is TGTGCCAGCAGCAAGAGACAGGCCAGCTCCTACGAGCAGTACTTC.

CDR3 loop: CASSLRASDTDTQYF. CDR3 DNA sequence: TGCGCCAGCAGCTTGAGGGCTAGCGACACAGATACGCAGTATTTT. The V gene is TRBV5-1, the J gene TRBJ2-3; a weak D match, TRBD2 (6 bases). Germline assignment: CDR1 SGHRS and CDR2 YFSETQ. This CDR3 comprises 15 residues. V was pared by 1 base and J by 2 bases, with 11 bases between.